This T cell receptor (beta chain) was identified during a study of T cell responses to AZD1222 COVID-19 vaccine (TCRdb year 2021). Study-wide context: TCR sequencing was performed for more than 230 trial participants, of whom roughly 200 were given two doses of AZD1222 and around 26 were given two doses of MenACWY control vaccine. Trial participants were enrolled by age into subgroups of 18-55, 56-69 and 70-plus years, and around 150, 28 and 57 TCR-sequenced participants, respectively, were included in these subgroups. The full study reports these points: Spike-specific TCR breadth and depth rose significantly after two AZD1222 doses compared with day 0 and with MenACWY recipients. The 56-69-year group was small, and its depth increase did not reach significance, likely because of low power. No day 14 peak-response samples were available, so repertoires were characterized only after the peak T cell response. Reportedly, almost half of the unique spike-specific TCRs recognized epitopes lying outside the regions that are mutated in the B.1.351 and B.1.1.7 variants. Vaccine-associated CD4 TCRs spanned the whole spike protein, with dominant responses in regions 160-218 and 743-854. Participants were mostly white British and included more females than males, and it was suggested by the authors that clonal diversity may have been underestimated. Conclusions about previously exposed vaccinees are limited, since just five or six AZD1222 recipients were seropositive for SARS-CoV-2 at baseline.

The time point label of this sample denotes: about 28 days (+/-7) after the second vaccine dose. AZD1222 recipients given second doses at about 4 weeks or at about 12 weeks were pooled, since spike-specific TCR depth and breadth were not found to differ between the two schedules. Vaccinee samples came from UK trials COV001 and COV002, including a single-blind randomized controlled phase 2/3 trial of AZD1222 (ChAdOx1 nCoV-19) in healthy adults. For TCRbeta chain sequencing, PBMC samples from trial participants were taken at day 0 and at day 28 after the second dose. From the germline V gene, CDR1 is MDHEN and CDR2 is SYDVKM. The CDR3 covers 15 residues, taking in both the cysteine and the phenylalanine. The CDR3 DNA has 45 bases and is translated from base 1. Trimming costs V 6 bases and J 5 bases, and their ends lie 17 bases apart. The CDR3 regions of human TCRbeta chains were analyzed by immunosequencing. Per the authors' processing: Repertoire TCRs were checked for matches against a reference library of SARS-CoV-2-specific TCRs that had been generated using the MIRA antigen-specificity platform. Breadth was defined as the fraction of unique TCRs that were SARS-CoV-2-associated. Depth was defined as the fraction of total T cells that were SARS-CoV-2-associated. Using the MIRA data, every spike-specific TCR was mapped to the spike region that the TCR reacted to and assigned to either a CD4 or a CD8 class. Log10-transformed breadth and depth values were compared by one-way ANOVA with Sidak's multiple comparisons tests. TCRdb stores this immuneACCESS table with in-frame sequences only. Part of the clones is absent; in the studies checked, under half of the shortfall reflects unresolved V genes, and no reason is known for the rest. The DNA gave D and trimming, while V, J and clone size come from that table. In this sample the table shows roughly 140,000 clones, about 88% of which occur a single time. 2.5% to 3.5% of the sample comes from the top ten.

In regard to this clone: Its antigen remains undetermined. Base quality data are lacking; no much larger clone is found one base away.

This specimen was peripheral blood, taken 28 days after the second AZD1222 dose. The receptor was isolated from an adult who received the AZD1222 COVID-19 vaccine. The sequence links TRBV28 to TRBJ1-3; 6 matching bases give a weak D call of TRBD1. CDR3 region: CASRKWGQERNTIYF. The nucleotide sequence is TGTGCCAGCAGAAAGTGGGGGCAGGAACGAAACACCATATATTTT.